One and the same sample provided the 24 T cell receptor beta chains below, sequenced in a study of blood T cell repertoires in COVID-19. Repertoires were generated with immunoSEQ multiplex PCR, while TCRdb's copy carries only in-frame clones and drops some. The sample has about 39,000 clones, roughly nine tenths seen once. The sequenced sample was peripheral blood. The receptors stem from a man aged 55 to 70 with acute or convalescent COVID-19.

The chain uses TRBV12-5 and TRBJ1-1; 9 bases align to TRBD1. With V trimmed by 5 bases and J by 3 bases, 4 bases remained unmatched. The CDR3 extends over 14 amino acids. Germline V gives CDR1 LGHNT, CDR2 FRNRAP. In DNA, the CDR3 is TGTGCTAGTGGTGAACAGGGGGCATACACTGAAGCTTTCTTT. Its translation: CASGEQGAYTEAFF.

The rearrangement joins TRBV4-2 to TRBJ1-1; 8 bases map to TRBD1. The CDR3 contains 20 residues. Germline V lookup: CDR1 LGHNA, CDR2 YNFKEQ. Trimming cost V 1 base and J 7 bases; bases outside gene matches: 23. The CDR3 region has the DNA TGTGCCAGCAGCCAAGGGGAACGGGGCAGGGGGCCAGGCCGTTCGTTTGAAGCTTTCTTT. Its protein product is CASSQGERGRGPGRSFEAFF.

This rearrangement joins TRBV5-1 to TRBJ1-5; weak D call: TRBD1 (6 bases). The CDR3 is made up of 13 amino acids. Germline V gives CDR1 SGHRS, CDR2 YFSETQ. V lost 4 bases to trimming and J lost 4 bases, with 9 bases between them. CDR3 DNA: TGCGCCAGCAGCCCCGGACAGAATCAGCCCCAGCATTTT. It encodes CASSPGQNQPQHF. Variable domain in full (rest from reference TRBV5-1 and TRBJ1-5): KAGVTQTPRYLIKTRGQQVTLSCSPISGHRSVSWYQQTPGQGLQFLFEYFSETQRNKGNFPGRFSGRQFSNSRSEMNVSTLELGDSALYLCASSPGQNQPQHFGDGTRLSIL.

This chain uses TRBV7-2 with TRBJ1-2; weak D call: TRBD1 (6 bases). Germline CDR1 reads SGHTA; CDR2 reads FQGNSA. Between the trimmed V and J ends, which lost 5 bases and 0 bases, there was a span of 16 bases. This CDR3 is 16 amino acids long. In DNA form, the CDR3 reads TGTGCCAGCAGCCTAGACAGGTCCCGCTCTAACTATGGCTACACCTTC. It translates to CASSLDRSRSNYGYTF. Complete variable domain (other parts from reference TRBV7-2 and TRBJ1-2): GAGVSQSPSNKVTEKGKDVELRCDPISGHTALYWYRQSLGQGLEFLIYFQGNSAPDKSGLPSDRFSAERTGGSVSTLTIQRTQQEDSAVYLCASSLDRSRSNYGYTFGSGTRLTVV.

This CDR3 is CASSIGQGRRQPQHF. CDR3 in DNA: TGTGCCAGCAGCATCGGACAGGGGAGAAGGCAGCCCCAGCATTTT. The chain has TRBV11-2 and TRBJ1-5, with 9 bases matching TRBD1. V lost 5 bases to trimming and J lost 7 bases; unmatched junction nucleotides: 9. Germline loops: CDR1 SGHAT, CDR2 FQNNGV. This CDR3 contains 15 residues.

The J gene is TRBJ1-2, the V gene TRBV7-8; TRBD1 is a possible D gene (5 bases). V was shortened by 4 bases and J by 1 base, with 7 bases between the two germline ends. The CDR3 sequence is 13 residues long. Looked up from germline, CDR1 is SGHVS and CDR2 is FQNEAQ. The chain's CDR3 is CASSSDSNYGYTF. In DNA, the CDR3 is TGTGCCAGCAGCTCTGACAGTAACTATGGCTACACCTTC.

This chain uses TRBV19 with TRBJ2-7; 8 positions match TRBD2. Germline trimming cut 3 bases from V and 3 bases from J; bases unmatched to any gene: 10. From germline, CDR1 is LNHDA and CDR2 SQIVND (reference sequence). The length of the CDR3 is 16 residues. This CDR3 is CASSIRGGLEGYEQYF. As DNA, the CDR3 is TGTGCCAGTAGTATTCGGGGGGGACTGGAGGGCTACGAGCAGTACTTC.

The chain carries TRBV9 and TRBJ1-2, with D perhaps matching TRBD1 (6 bases). Germline V CDR1 and CDR2: SGDLS, YYNGEE. This CDR3 has 14 residues. The V and J ends lost 2 bases and 8 bases respectively, with 16 bases between them. CDR3: CASSVIDRLGGYTF. CDR3 DNA sequence: TGTGCCAGCAGCGTTATCGACAGGTTGGGAGGCTACACCTTC.

The chain has TRBV11-2 and TRBJ1-2; D remains ambiguous. From germline, CDR1 is SGHAT and CDR2 FQNNGV. The CDR3 covers 13 residues. V was clipped by 1 base and J by 3 bases, with 6 bases between them. The CDR3 bases are TGTGCCAGCAGCTTAGCCCGGGACTATGGCTACACCTTC. Its protein product is CASSLARDYGYTF.

This clone showed up just once. The V gene is TRBV7-8, the J gene TRBJ2-1; 11 nucleotides match TRBD2. CDR3 length equals 16 residues. CDR1 SGHVS and CDR2 FQNEAQ come from the germline V gene. Trimming cost V 4 bases and J 4 bases; bases outside gene matches: 6. The CDR3 spells CASSSGTSGTYNEQFF. The CDR3 DNA reads as TGTGCCAGCAGCTCAGGGACTAGCGGTACGTACAATGAGCAGTTCTTC.

This clone was recorded once. The J gene is TRBJ2-7, the V gene TRBV5-1; tentative D call: TRBD1 (5 bases). The CDR3 totals 14 residues. In germline, CDR1 is SGHRS, CDR2 YFSETQ. With 0 bases removed from V and 2 bases from J, the gap between germline ends came to 9 bases. The CDR3: CASSLVLGPYEQYF. The CDR3 bases are TGCGCCAGCAGCTTGGTTCTGGGGCCCTACGAGCAGTACTTC.

This rearrangement joins TRBV4-1 to TRBJ2-7, with D maybe TRBD2 (5 bases). Trimming pared 2 bases from V and 4 bases from J, leaving 9 bases between. Germline CDR1 and CDR2: MGHRA and YSYEKL. There are 13 residues in the CDR3. CDR3 coding DNA: TGCGCCAGCAGCCAAACCGGGATTTACGAGCAGTACTTC. This codes for CASSQTGIYEQYF.

The chain couples TRBV28 to TRBJ2-7; possibly TRBD2 for D (5 bases). The CDR3 has 14 residues. V shed 3 bases and J shed 0 bases, with 9 bases lying between them. Looked up from germline, CDR1 is MDHEN and CDR2 is SYDVKM. This CDR3 is CASSFSAASYEQYF. CDR3 nucleotide sequence: TGTGCCAGCAGTTTTAGCGCTGCCTCCTACGAGCAGTACTTC.

This chain uses TRBV27 with TRBJ2-5; 7 bases map to TRBD2. This CDR3 spans 13 amino acids. J was trimmed by 5 bases and V by 0 bases; bases with no gene match: 0. CDR1 and CDR2 from the germline V gene are MNHEY and SMNVEV (reference sequence). The CDR3 sequence is CASSLSGGETQYF. CDR3 nucleotides: TGTGCCAGCAGTTTATCGGGGGGGGAGACCCAGTACTTC.

The rearrangement links TRBV5-1 to TRBJ2-3, with 9 bases lining up with TRBD2. The V gene end was trimmed by 3 bases and the J gene end by 1 base; junction bases not matched to a gene: 0. This CDR3 spans 14 amino acids. Looked up from germline, CDR1 is SGHRS and CDR2 is YFSETQ. CDR3 sequence (DNA): TGCGCCAGCAGCTGGACTAGCGGCACAGATACGCAGTATTTT. It specifies CASSWTSGTDTQYF.

CDR3 sequence (DNA): TGTGCCAGCAGTTACCCCGGGACAGATACGCAGTATTTT. This translates into CASSYPGTDTQYF. The J gene is TRBJ2-3, the V gene TRBV6-5; unclear D gene. V gave up 2 bases and J gave up 3 bases, with 6 bases separating them. Looked up from germline, CDR1 is MNHEY and CDR2 is SVGAGI. CDR3 length equals 13 residues.

This clone was seen more than once but under ten times. The V gene is TRBV2, the J gene TRBJ1-5; possible D gene TRBD1, 6 bases. V lost 6 bases and J lost 5, with 20 bases in between. Germline V gene lookup returns CDR1 SNHLY and CDR2 FYNNEI. The CDR3 length is 16 residues. DNA of the CDR3: TGTGCCAGCAGACGGGACACACATATTTCCTATCAGCCCCAGCATTTT. Encoded protein: CASRRDTHISYQPQHF. Full variable domain (outside the CDR3, taken from reference TRBV2 and TRBJ1-5): EPEVTQTPSHQVTQMGQEVILRCVPISNHLYFYWYRQILGQKVEFLVSFYNNEISEKSEIFDDQFSVERPDGSNFTLKIRSTKLEDSAMYFCASRRDTHISYQPQHFGDGTRLSIL.

V gene TRBV4-1 combines with J gene TRBJ1-4, with 8 positions matching TRBD1. With V trimmed by 1 base and J by 0 bases, 7 bases remained unmatched. This CDR3 is built from 18 residues. In germline, CDR1 is MGHRA, CDR2 YSYEKL. The CDR3 nucleotides are TGCGCCAGCAGCCAAGTTACAGGGGGTGATGCAACTAATGAAAAACTGTTTTTT. It translates to CASSQVTGGDATNEKLFF.

This sequence joins TRBV10-3 and TRBJ2-7; TRBD1 matches at 9 bases. Per germline, CDR1 ENHRY and CDR2 SYGVKD. V lost 9 bases and J lost 5; bases outside the gene matches: 8. The CDR3 is 13 amino acids. CDR3 protein: CAIAGTGFDEQYF. The CDR3 bases are TGTGCCATAGCCGGGACAGGGTTCGACGAGCAGTACTTC.

The chain recombines TRBV30 with TRBJ2-2; 10 bases map to TRBD1. The CDR3 covers 15 residues. Germline CDR1 GTSNPN, CDR2 SVGIG (reference sequence). Germline trimming cut 3 bases from V and 4 bases from J; bases unmatched to any gene: 5. CDR3 amino acids: CAWSRQGALTGELFF. In DNA form, the CDR3 reads TGTGCCTGGAGCAGACAGGGGGCCCTCACCGGGGAGCTGTTTTTT.

The rearrangement joins TRBV5-1 to TRBJ2-2; TRBD2 aligns across 8 bases. CDR3 size: 15 residues. From germline, CDR1 is SGHRS and CDR2 YFSETQ. V shed 3 bases, J shed 6 bases, and the junction held 7 bases outside the gene matches. The CDR3 reads CASSSGRVNAGELFF. The CDR3 region has the DNA TGCGCCAGCAGCTCCGGGAGGGTTAACGCCGGGGAGCTGTTTTTT. The entire variable domain, with the rest obtained from reference TRBV5-1 and TRBJ2-2, is as follows: KAGVTQTPRYLIKTRGQQVTLSCSPISGHRSVSWYQQTPGQGLQFLFEYFSETQRNKGNFPGRFSGRQFSNSRSEMNVSTLELGDSALYLCASSSGRVNAGELFFGEGSRLTVL.

V is TRBV24-1 and J is TRBJ2-2, with D perhaps TRBD1 (5 bases). The CDR3 totals 15 residues. CDR1 is KGHDR, CDR2 SFDVKD, per germline. Trimming pared 6 bases from V and 4 bases from J, leaving 14 bases between. The CDR3 loop is CATSRVTGITGELFF. The DNA of the CDR3 is TGTGCCACCAGTCGGGTCACAGGTATCACCGGGGAGCTGTTTTTT.

This chain links TRBV5-1 with TRBJ2-2; tentatively, D is TRBD2 (6 bases). The CDR3 totals 17 residues. Trimming removed 0 bases from V and 7 bases from J, with 19 bases in between. In germline, CDR1 is SGHRS, CDR2 YFSETQ. CDR3 protein: CASSLGVAHSGGGELFF. In DNA form, the CDR3 reads TGCGCCAGCAGCTTGGGGGTAGCCCATAGCGGCGGCGGGGAGCTGTTTTTT.

The rearrangement joins TRBV9 to TRBJ2-2; D is ambiguous. V was trimmed by 4 bases and J by 7 bases, leaving 8 bases between them. The CDR3 is 12 amino acids. Germline CDR1 reads SGDLS; CDR2 reads YYNGEE. In DNA form, the CDR3 reads TGTGCCAGCAGCACGAGAAACGGGGAGCTGTTTTTT. It yields the protein CASSTRNGELFF. The whole variable domain, remainder taken from reference TRBV9 and TRBJ2-2, is DSGVTQTPKHLITATGQRVTLRCSPRSGDLSVYWYQQSLDQGLQFLIQYYNGEERAKGNILERFSAQQFPDLHSELNLSSLELGDSALYFCASSTRNGELFFGEGSRLTVL.